This paragraph covers one T cell receptor (beta chain) sequence. RNA transcripts were the template for amplifying TCR beta CDR3 regions. A set of HTBI primers served as the primers for a first-round RT-PCR of the TCR CDR3. TCRdb passed the multiplex PCR reads through MiXCR, listing each CDR3 protein once. The repertoire holds hundreds of thousands of distinct CDR3 sequences, with roughly 46% as singletons. The data derive from a study of T cells in Graves' hyperthyroidism and ophthalmopathy. Germline CDR1 LGHNA, CDR2 YSLEER. There are 17 residues in the CDR3. Trimming took 1 base from V and 9 from J, leaving 19 bases between them.

This receptor was obtained from a woman under 30 with Graves' hyperthyroidism. The chain recombines TRBV4-3 with TRBJ1-6; the D is unclear. Sequenced input: peripheral blood or thyroid tissue (not recorded which). The CDR3 coding sequence is TGCGCCAGCAGCCAAGTCCTGGGAAGCGGGTCCGCTTCACCCCTCCACTTT. As protein: CASSQVLGSGSASPLHF.